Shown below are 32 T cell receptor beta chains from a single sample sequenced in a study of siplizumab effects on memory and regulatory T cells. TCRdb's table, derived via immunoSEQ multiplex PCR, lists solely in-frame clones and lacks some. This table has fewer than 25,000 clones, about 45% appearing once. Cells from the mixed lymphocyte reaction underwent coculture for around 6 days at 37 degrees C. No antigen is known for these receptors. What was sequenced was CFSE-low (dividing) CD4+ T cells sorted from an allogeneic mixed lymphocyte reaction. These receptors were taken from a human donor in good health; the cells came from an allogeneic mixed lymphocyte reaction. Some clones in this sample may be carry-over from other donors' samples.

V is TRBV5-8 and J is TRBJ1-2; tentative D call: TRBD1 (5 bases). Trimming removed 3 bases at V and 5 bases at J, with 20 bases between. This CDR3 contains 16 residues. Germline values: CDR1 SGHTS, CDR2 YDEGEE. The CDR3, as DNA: TGTGCCAGCAGCTCGGACATCAGCGCCTTTATATATGGCTACACCTTC. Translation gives CASSSDISAFIYGYTF.

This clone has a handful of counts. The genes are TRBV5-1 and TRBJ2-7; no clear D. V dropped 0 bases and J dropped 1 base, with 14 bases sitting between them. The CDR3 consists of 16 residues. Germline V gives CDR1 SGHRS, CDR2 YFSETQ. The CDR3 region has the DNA TGCGCCAGCAGCTTGGCGGCAGTCACATTATCCTACGAGCAGTACTTC. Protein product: CASSLAAVTLSYEQYF.

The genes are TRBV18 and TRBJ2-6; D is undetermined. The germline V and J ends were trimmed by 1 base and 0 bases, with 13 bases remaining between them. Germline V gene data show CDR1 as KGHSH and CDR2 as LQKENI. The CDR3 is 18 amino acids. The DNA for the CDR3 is TGTGCCAGCTCACCACGTTGGCAGAGACTCTCTGGGGCCAACGTCCTGACTTTC. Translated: CASSPRWQRLSGANVLTF.

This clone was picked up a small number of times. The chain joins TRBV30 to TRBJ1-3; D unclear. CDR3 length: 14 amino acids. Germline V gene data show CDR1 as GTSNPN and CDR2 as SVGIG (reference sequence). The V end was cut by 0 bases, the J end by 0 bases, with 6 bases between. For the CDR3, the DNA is TGTGCCTGGAGTGTAAGTCGCTCTGGAAACACCATATATTTT. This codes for CAWSVSRSGNTIYF.

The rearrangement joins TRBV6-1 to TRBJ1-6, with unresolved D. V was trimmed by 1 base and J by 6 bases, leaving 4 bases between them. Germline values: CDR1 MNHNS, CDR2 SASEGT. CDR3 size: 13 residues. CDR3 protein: CASSEVPNSPLHF. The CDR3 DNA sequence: TGTGCCAGCAGTGAAGTACCTAATTCACCCCTCCACTTT.

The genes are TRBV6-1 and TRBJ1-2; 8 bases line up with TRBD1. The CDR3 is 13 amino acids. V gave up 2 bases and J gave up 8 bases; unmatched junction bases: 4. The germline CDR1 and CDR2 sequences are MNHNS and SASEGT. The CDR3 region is CASSETGGFGYTF. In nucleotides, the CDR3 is TGTGCCAGCAGTGAAACAGGGGGGTTCGGCTACACCTTC.

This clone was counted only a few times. The CDR3 DNA sequence: TGCGCCAGCAGCCTCGGACTAGGAGAAACAGATACGCAGTATTTT. Residues: CASSLGLGETDTQYF. J is TRBJ2-3 and V is TRBV5-1; the match to TRBD2 covers 7 bases. CDR3 size: 15 residues. Germline V CDR1 and CDR2: SGHRS, YFSETQ. V trimming: 4 bases; J trimming: 3 bases; junction bases outside the gene matches: 8.

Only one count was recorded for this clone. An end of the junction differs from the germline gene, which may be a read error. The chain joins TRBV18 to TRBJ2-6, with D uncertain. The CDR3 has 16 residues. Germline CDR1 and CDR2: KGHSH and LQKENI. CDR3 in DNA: TGTGTCAGCTCACTCCAGAAAACATCTGGGGCCAACGTCCTGACTTTC. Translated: CVSSLQKTSGANVLTF.

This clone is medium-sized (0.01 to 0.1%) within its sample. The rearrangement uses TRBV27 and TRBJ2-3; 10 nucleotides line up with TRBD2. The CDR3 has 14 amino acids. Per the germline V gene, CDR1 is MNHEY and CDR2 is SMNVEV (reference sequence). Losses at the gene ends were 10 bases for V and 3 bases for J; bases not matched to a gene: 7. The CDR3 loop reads CATSSGRLTDTQYF. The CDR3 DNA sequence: TGTGCCACGTCTAGCGGGAGATTAACAGATACGCAGTATTTT.

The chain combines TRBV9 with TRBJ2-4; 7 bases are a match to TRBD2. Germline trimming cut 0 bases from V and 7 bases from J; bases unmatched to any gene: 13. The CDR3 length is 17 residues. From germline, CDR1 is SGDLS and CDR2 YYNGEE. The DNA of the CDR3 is TGTGCCAGCAGCGTAGGTCCTTTTCGCGGGGAGGGGAACATTCAGTACTTC. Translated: CASSVGPFRGEGNIQYF.

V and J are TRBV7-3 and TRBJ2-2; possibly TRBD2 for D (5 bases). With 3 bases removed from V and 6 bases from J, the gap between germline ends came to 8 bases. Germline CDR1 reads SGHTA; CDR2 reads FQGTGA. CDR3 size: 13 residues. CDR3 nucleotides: TGTGCCAGCAGCTTTGGAGGACCCGGGGAGCTGTTTTTT. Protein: CASSFGGPGELFF.

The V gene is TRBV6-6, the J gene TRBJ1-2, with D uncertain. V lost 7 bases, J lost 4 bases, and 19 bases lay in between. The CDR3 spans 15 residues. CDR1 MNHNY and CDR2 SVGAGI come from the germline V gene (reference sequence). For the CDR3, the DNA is TGTGCCAGCATTCCCCGGGCCAGACTTTTCTATGGCTACACCTTC. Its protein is CASIPRARLFYGYTF.

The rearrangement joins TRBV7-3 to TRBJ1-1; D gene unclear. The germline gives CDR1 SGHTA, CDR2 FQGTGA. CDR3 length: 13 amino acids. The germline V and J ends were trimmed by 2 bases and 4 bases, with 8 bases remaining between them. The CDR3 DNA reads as TGTGCCAGCAGCTTAGCGGACTTCACTGAAGCTTTCTTT. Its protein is CASSLADFTEAFF.

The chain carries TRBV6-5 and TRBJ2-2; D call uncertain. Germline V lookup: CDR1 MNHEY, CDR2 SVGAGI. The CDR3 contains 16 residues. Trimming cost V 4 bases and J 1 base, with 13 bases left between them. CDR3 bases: TGTGCCAGCAGTTTATCAGGAGTCCTGAACACCGGGGAGCTGTTTTTT. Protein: CASSLSGVLNTGELFF.

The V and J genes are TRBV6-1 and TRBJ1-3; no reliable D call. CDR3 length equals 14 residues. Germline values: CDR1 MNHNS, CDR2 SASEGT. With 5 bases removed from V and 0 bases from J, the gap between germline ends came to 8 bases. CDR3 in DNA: TGTGCCAGCAGTCGACTATTCTCTGGAAACACCATATATTTT. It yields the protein CASSRLFSGNTIYF.

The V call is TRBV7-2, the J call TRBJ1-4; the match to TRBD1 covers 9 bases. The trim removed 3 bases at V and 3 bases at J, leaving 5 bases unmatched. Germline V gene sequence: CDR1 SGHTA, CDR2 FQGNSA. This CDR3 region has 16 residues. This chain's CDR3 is CASSFYRGRANEKLFF. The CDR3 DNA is TGTGCCAGCAGCTTTTACAGGGGGCGGGCTAATGAAAAACTGTTTTTT. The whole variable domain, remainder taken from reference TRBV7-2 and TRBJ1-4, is GAGVSQSPSNKVTEKGKDVELRCDPISGHTALYWYRQSLGQGLEFLIYFQGNSAPDKSGLPSDRFSAERTGGSVSTLTIQRTQQEDSAVYLCASSFYRGRANEKLFFGSGTQLSVL.

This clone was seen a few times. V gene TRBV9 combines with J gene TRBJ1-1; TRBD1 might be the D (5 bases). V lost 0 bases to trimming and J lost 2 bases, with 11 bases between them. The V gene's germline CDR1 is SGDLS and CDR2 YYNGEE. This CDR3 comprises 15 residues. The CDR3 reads CASSVVEGINTEAFF. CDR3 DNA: TGTGCCAGCAGCGTAGTCGAGGGGATAAACACTGAAGCTTTCTTT.

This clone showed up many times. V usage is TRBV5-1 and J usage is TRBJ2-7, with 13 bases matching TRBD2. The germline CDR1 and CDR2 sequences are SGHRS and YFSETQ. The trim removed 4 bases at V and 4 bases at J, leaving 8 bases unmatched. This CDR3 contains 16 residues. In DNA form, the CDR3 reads TGCGCCAGCAGCCCCGGACTAGCGGGGGAGATTTACGAGCAGTACTTC. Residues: CASSPGLAGEIYEQYF.

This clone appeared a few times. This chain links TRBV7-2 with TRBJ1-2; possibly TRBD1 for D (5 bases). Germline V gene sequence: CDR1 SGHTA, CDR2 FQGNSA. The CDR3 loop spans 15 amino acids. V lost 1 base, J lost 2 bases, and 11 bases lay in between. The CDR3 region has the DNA TGTGCCAGCAGCTTAGGGGCAGGGCAGAACTATGGCTACACCTTC. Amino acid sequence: CASSLGAGQNYGYTF.

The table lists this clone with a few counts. CDR3 in DNA: TGTGCCAGTAGTATCCAGGAAGGAGCTGGAAACACCATATATTTT. It encodes CASSIQEGAGNTIYF. The chain carries TRBV19 and TRBJ1-3; no reliable D call. This CDR3 is built from 15 residues. From germline, CDR1 is LNHDA and CDR2 SQIVND (reference sequence). Trimming removed 3 bases at V and 2 bases at J, with 11 bases between.

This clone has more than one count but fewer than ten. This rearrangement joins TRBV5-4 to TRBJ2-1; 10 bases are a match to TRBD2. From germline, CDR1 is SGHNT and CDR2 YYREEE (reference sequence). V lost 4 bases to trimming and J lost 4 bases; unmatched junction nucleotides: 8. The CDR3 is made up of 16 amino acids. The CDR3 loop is CASSAFGTSVYNEQFF. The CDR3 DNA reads TGTGCCAGCAGCGCATTCGGGACTAGCGTATACAATGAGCAGTTCTTC.

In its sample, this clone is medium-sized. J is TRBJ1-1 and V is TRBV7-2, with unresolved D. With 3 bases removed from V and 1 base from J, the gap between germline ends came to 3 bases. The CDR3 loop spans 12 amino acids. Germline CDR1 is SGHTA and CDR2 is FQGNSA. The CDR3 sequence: CASSFANTEAFF. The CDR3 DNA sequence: TGTGCCAGCAGCTTTGCGAACACTGAAGCTTTCTTT.

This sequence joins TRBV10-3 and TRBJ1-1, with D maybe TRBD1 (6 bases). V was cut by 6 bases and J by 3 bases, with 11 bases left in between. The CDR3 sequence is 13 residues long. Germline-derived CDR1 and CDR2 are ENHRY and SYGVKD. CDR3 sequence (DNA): TGTGCCATCAGGGAGGGACAACACACTGAAGCTTTCTTT. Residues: CAIREGQHTEAFF.

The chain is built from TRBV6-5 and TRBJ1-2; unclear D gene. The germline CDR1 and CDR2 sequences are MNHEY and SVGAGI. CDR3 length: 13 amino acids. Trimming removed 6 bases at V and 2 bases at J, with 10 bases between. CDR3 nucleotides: TGTGCCAGCAGCCGACCTGACAACTATGGCTACACCTTC. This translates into CASSRPDNYGYTF.

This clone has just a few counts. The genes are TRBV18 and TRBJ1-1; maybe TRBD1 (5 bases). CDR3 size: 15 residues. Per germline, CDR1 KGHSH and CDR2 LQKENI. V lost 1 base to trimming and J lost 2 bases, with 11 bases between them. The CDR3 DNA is TGTGCCAGCTCACCACGTCCGGGACTTAACACTGAAGCTTTCTTT. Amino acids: CASSPRPGLNTEAFF.

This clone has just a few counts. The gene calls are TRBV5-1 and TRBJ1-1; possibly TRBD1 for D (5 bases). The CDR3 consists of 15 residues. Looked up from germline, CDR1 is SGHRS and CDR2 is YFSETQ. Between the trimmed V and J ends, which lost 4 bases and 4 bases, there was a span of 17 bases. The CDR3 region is CASSRYDRRGTEAFF. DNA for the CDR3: TGCGCCAGCAGCCGCTACGACCGAAGGGGCACTGAAGCTTTCTTT.

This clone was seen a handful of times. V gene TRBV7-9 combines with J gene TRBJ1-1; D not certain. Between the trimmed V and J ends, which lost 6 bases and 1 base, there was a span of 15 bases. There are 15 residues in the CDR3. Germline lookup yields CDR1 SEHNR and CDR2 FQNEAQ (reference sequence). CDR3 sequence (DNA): TGTGCCAGCAGTCACGTCCGGCCCCAGAACACTGAAGCTTTCTTT. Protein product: CASSHVRPQNTEAFF.

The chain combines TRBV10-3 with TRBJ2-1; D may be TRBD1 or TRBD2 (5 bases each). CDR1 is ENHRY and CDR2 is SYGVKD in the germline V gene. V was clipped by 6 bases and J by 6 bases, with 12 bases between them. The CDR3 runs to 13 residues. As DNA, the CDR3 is TGTGCCATCAGGAGGGGCCTTCCCAATGAGCAGTTCTTC. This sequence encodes CAIRRGLPNEQFF.

CDR3 amino acids: CAISELGQQPLYGYTF. CDR3 sequence (DNA): TGTGCCATCAGTGAGTTAGGACAGCAGCCTCTCTATGGCTACACCTTC. The rearrangement links TRBV10-3 to TRBJ1-2; perhaps TRBD1 as D (6 bases). Trimming cost V 1 base and J 4 bases, with 16 bases left between them. The CDR3 covers 16 residues. Per germline, CDR1 ENHRY and CDR2 SYGVKD.

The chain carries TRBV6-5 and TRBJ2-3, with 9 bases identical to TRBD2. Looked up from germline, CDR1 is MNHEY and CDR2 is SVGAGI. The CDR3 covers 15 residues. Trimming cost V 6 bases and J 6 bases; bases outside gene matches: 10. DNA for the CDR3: TGTGCCAGCAGAGTCCCGGGACTAGCATCCGATACGCAGTATTTT. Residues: CASRVPGLASDTQYF.

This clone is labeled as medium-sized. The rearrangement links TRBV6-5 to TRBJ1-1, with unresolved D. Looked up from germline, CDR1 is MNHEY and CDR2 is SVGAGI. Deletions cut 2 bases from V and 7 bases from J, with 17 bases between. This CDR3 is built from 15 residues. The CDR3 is CASSYEFISYNEAFF. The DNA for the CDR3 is TGTGCCAGCAGTTACGAGTTTATTAGCTACAATGAAGCTTTCTTT.

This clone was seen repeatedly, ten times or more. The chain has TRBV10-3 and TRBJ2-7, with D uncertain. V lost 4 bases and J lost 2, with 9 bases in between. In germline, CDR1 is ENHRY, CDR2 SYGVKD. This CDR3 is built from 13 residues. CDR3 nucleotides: TGTGCCATCAGTGGACGGAATCCCTACGAGCAGTACTTC. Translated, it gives CAISGRNPYEQYF.